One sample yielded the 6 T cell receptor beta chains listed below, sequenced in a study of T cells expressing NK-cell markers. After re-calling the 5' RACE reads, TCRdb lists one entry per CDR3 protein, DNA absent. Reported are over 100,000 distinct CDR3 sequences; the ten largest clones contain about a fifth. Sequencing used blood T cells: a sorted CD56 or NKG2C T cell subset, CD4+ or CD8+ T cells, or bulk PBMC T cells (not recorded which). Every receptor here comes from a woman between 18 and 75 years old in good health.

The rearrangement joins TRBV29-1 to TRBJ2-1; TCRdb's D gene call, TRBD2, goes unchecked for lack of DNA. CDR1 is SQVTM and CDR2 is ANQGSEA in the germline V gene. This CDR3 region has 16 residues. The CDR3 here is CSVVRLLAGTYNEQFF.

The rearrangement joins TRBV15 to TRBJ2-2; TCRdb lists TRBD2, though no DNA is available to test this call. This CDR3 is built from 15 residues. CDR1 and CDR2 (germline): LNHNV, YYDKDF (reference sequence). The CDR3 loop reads CATSGRSGGTGELFF.

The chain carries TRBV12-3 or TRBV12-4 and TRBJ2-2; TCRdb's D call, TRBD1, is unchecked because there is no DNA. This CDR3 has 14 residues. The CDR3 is CASSMGQSTGELFF.

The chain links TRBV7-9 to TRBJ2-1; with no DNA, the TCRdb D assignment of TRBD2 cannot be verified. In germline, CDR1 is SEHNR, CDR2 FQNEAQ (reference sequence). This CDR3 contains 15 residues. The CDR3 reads CASSSGLAGNNEQFF.

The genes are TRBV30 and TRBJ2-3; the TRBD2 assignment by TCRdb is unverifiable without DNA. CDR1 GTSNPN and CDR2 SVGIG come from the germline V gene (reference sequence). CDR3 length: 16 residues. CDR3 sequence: CAWSPYGVRDTDTQYF.

CDR3: CASSLPGTVNQPQHF. The chain carries TRBV5-1 and TRBJ1-5; as DNA is missing, the TRBD1 call by TCRdb cannot be tested. This CDR3 is built from 15 residues. In germline, CDR1 is SGHRS, CDR2 YFSETQ.